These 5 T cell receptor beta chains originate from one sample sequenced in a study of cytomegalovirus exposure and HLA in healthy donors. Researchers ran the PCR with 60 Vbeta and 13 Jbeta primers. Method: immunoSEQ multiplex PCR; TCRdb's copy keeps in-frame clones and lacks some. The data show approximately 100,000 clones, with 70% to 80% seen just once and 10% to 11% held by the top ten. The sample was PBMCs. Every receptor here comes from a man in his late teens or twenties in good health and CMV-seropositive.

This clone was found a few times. CDR3 region: CASSMRGYNEQFF. The CDR3 region has the DNA TGTGCCAGTAGTATGAGGGGGTACAATGAGCAGTTCTTC. The V call is TRBV19, the J call TRBJ2-1, with a weak D call TRBD1 (6 bases). CDR3 length equals 13 residues. Trimming removed 3 bases at V and 4 bases at J, with 7 bases between. Germline values: CDR1 LNHDA, CDR2 SQIVND (reference sequence).

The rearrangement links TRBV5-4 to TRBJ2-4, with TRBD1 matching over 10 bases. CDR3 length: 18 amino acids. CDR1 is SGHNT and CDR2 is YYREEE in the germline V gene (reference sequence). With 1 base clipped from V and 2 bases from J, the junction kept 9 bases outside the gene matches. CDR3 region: CASSLPPRDRGSKNIQYF. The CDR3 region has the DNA TGTGCCAGCAGCTTGCCCCCCCGGGACAGGGGTTCCAAAAACATTCAGTACTTC.

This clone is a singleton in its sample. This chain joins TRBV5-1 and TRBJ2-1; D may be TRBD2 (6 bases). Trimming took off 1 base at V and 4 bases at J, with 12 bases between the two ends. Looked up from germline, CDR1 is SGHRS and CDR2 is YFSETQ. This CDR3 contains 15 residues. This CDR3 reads CASSLNGGPYNEQFF. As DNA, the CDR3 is TGCGCCAGCAGCTTGAACGGGGGTCCTTACAATGAGCAGTTCTTC.

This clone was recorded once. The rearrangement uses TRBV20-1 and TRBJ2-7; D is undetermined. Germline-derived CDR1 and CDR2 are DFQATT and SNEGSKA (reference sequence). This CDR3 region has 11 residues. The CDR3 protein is CSSRSSYEQYF. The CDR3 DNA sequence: TGCAGCAGCCGGAGCTCCTACGAGCAGTACTTC.

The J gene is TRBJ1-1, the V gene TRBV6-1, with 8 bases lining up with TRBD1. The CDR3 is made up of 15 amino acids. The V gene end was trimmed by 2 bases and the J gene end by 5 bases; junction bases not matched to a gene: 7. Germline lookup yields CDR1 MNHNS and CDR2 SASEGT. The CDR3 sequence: CASSEWGQDWTEAFF. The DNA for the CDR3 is TGTGCCAGCAGTGAATGGGGACAGGATTGGACTGAAGCTTTCTTT.